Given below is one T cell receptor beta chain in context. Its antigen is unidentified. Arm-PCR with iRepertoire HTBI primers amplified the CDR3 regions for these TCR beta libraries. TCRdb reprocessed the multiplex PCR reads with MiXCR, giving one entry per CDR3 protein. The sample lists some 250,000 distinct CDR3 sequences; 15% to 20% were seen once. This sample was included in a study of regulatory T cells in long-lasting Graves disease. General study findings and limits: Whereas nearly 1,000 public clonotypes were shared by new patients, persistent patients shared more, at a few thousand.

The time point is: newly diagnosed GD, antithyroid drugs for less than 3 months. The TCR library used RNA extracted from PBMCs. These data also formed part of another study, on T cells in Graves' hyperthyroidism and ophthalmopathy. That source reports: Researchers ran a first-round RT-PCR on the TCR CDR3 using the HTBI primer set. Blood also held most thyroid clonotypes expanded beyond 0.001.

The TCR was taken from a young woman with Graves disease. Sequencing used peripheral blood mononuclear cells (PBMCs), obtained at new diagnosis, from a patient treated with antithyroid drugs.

The CDR3 DNA is TGTGCCAGCAACCGACAGGGGGCTTCCTACGAGCAGTACTTC. Protein product: CASNRQGASYEQYF. V is TRBV28 and J is TRBJ2-7; 10 bases fit TRBD1. J lost 1 base, V lost 7 bases, and 4 bases had no gene match. The germline V gene has CDR1 MDHEN and CDR2 SYDVKM. The CDR3 is 14 amino acids.